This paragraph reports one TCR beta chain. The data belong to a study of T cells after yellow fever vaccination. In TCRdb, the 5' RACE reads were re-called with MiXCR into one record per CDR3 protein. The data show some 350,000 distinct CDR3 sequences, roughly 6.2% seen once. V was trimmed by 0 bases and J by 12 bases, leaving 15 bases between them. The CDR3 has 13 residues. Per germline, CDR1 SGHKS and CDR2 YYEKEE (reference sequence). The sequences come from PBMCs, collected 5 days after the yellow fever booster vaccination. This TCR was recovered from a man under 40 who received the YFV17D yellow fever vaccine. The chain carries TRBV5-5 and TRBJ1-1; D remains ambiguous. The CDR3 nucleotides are TGTGCCAGCAGCTTGGAGCAGGAACGGACGTCTTTCTTT. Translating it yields CASSLEQERTSFF.